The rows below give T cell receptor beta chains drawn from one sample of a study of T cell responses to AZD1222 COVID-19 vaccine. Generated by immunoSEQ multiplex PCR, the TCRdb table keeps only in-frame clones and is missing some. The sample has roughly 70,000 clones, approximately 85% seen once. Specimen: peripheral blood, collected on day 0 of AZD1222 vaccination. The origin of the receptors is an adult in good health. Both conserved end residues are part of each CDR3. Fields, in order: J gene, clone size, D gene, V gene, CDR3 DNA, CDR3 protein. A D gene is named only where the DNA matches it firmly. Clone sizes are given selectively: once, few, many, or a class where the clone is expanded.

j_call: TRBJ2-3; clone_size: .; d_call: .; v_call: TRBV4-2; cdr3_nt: TGTGCCAGCAGCCAAGAAGCGGCCTTCACAGATACGCAGTATTTT; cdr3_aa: CASSQEAAFTDTQYF
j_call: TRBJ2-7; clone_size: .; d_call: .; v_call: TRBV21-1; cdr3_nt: TGTGCCAGCAGCCGCCGCCCCCCTAGCGGGGGCCCTGTACAATACGAGCAGTACTTC; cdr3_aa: CASSRRPPSGGPVQYEQYF
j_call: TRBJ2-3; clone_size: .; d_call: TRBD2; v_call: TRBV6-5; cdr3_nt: TGTGCCAGCAGTACGTTAGCGGGGGGGAGAGATACGCAGTATTTT; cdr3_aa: CASSTLAGGRDTQYF
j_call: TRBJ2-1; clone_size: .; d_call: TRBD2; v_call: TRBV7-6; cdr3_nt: TGTGCCAGCGGGGGGGACGTCTACAATGAGCAGTTCTTC; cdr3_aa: CASGGDVYNEQFF
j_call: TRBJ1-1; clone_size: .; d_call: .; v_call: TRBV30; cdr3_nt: TGTGCCTGGATAGGGTTCCAAGCTTTCTTT; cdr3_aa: CAWIGFQAFF
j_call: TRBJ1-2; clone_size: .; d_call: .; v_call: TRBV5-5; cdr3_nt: TGTGCCAGCAGCCAGGGTGGGGGAGCAGGGTATGGCTACACCTTC; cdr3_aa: CASSQGGGAGYGYTF
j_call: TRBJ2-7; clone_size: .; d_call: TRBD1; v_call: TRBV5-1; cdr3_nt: TGCGCCAGCAGCTTAAACCCAGGGACAGTTACCCTCTACGAGCAGTACTTC; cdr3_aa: CASSLNPGTVTLYEQYF
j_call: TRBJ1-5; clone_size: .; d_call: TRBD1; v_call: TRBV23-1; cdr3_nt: TGCGCCAGCAGTCCCGGGACAGACAATCAGCCCCAGCATTTT; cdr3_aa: CASSPGTDNQPQHF
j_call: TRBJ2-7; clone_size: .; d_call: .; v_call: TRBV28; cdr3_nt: TGTGCCAGCAGTTCCGCGAGTAGCGTGCCCTACGAGCAGTACTTC; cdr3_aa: CASSSASSVPYEQYF
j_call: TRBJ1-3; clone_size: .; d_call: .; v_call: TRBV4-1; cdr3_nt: TGCGCCAGCAGCTTGACACCAGTCTCTGGAAACACCATATATTTT; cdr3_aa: CASSLTPVSGNTIYF
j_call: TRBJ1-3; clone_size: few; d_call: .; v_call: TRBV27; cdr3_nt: TGTGCCAGCAGTTTCGACAACTCTGGAAACACCATATATTTT; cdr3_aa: CASSFDNSGNTIYF
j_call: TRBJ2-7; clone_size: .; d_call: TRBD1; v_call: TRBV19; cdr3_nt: TGTGCCAGTAGCGGGGACAGCTACGAGCAGTACTTC; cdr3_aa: CASSGDSYEQYF
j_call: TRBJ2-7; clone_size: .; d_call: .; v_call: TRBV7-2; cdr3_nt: TGTGCCAGCAGCCCTAGGGGGGGCGGGTCACAAGTCTACGAGCAGTACTTC; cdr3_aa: CASSPRGGGSQVYEQYF
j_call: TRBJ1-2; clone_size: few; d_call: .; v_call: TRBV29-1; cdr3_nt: TGCAGCGTTAAATCGCAGGATTATGGCTACACCTTC; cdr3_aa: CSVKSQDYGYTF
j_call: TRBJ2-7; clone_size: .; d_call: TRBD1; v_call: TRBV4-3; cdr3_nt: TGCGCCAGCAGCGGGACAGGGGGACACGAGCAGTACTTC; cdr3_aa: CASSGTGGHEQYF
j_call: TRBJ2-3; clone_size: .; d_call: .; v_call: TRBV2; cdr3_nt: TGTGCCAGCATGCGGACAGACTTAACCACAGATACGCAGTATTTT; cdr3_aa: CASMRTDLTTDTQYF
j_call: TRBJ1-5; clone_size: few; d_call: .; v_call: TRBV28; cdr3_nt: TGTGCCAGCAGTTCCTCTGGGGGGCAGCCCCAGCATTTT; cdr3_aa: CASSSSGGQPQHF
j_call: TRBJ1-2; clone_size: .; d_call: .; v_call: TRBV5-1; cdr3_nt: TGCGCCAGCAGCACTGGGACGGCTAACTATGGCTACACCTTC; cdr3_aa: CASSTGTANYGYTF
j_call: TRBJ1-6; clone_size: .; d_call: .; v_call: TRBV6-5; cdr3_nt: TGTGCCAGCAGGTCCGATAATTCACCCCTCCACTTT; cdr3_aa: CASRSDNSPLHF
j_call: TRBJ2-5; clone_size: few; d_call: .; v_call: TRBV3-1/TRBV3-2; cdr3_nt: TGTGCCAGCAGTGATGAGACCCAGTACTTC; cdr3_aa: CASSDETQYF
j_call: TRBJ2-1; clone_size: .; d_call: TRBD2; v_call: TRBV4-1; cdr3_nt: TGCGCCAGCAGCCAAGATAGCGCGGGGGGGAGGAATGAGCAGTTCTTC; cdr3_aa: CASSQDSAGGRNEQFF
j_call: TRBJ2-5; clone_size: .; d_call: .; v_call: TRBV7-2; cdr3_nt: TGTGCCAGCAGCCAGCGGGCCCAAGAGACCCAGTACTTC; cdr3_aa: CASSQRAQETQYF
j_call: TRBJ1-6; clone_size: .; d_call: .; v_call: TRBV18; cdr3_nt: TGTGCCAGCTCACCAACTCAGGGGCGAGATTCACCCCTCCACTTT; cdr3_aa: CASSPTQGRDSPLHF
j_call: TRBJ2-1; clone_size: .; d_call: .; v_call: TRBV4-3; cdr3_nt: TGCGCCAGCAGCCCCGGACTCGCTCGATATGAGCAGTTCTTC; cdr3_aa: CASSPGLARYEQFF
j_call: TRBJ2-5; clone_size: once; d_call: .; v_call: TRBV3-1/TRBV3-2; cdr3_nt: TGTGCCAGCAGCGGGACCCTGTACCAAGAGACCCAGTACTTC; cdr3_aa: CASSGTLYQETQYF
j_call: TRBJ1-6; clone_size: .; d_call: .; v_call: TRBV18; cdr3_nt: TGTGCCAGCTCACCGGACAGACCTATAAAGAATTCACCCCTCCACTTT; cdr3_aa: CASSPDRPIKNSPLHF
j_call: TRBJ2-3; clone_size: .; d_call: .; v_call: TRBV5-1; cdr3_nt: TGCGCCAGCAGCGCAGGCGTTTTCAGCACAGATACGCAGTATTTT; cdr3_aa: CASSAGVFSTDTQYF
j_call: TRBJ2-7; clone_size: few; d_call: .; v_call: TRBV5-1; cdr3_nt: TGCGCCAGCAGCTTGTACGGGGTTGGATCCTACGAGCAGTACTTC; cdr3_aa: CASSLYGVGSYEQYF
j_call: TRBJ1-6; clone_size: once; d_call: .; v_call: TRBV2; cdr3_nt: TGTGCCAGCAGCTCTATTGGGACTGGGAATTCACCCCTCCACTTT; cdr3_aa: CASSSIGTGNSPLHF
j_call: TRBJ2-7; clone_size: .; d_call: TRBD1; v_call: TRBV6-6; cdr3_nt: TGTGCCAGCAGTATCCGGGACAGGGGCGAGCAGTACTTC; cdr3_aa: CASSIRDRGEQYF
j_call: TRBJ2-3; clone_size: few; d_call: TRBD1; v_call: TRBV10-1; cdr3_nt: TGCGCCAGCAGTGGGGACCCATGGGACAGATCCACAGATACGCAGTATTTT; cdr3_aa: CASSGDPWDRSTDTQYF
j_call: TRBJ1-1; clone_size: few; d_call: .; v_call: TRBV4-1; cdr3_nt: TGCGCCAGCAGCCAAGATGGGGCCTTCGAGGGCACTGAAGCTTTCTTT; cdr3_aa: CASSQDGAFEGTEAFF
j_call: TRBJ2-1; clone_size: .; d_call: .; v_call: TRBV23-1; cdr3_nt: TGCGCCACCACCATGGTTTACAATGAGCAGTTCTTC; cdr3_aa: CATTMVYNEQFF
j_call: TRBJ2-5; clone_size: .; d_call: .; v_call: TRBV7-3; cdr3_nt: TGTGCCAGCAGTGTAAGGGCCAAAGAGACCCAGTACTTC; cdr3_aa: CASSVRAKETQYF
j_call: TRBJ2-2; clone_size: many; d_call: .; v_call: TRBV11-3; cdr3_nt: TGTGCCAGCAGCGCCTACAACACCGGGGAGCTGTTTTTT; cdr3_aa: CASSAYNTGELFF
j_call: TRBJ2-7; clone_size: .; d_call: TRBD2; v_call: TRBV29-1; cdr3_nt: TGCAGCGTGGGACTAGCGAAGAACGAGCAGTACTTC; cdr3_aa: CSVGLAKNEQYF
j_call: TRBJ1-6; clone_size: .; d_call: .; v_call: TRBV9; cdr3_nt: TGTGCCAGCAGCGTAGACTGGGGAAATTCACCCCTCCACTTT; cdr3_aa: CASSVDWGNSPLHF
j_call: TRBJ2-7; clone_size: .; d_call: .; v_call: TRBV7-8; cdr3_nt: TGTGCCAGCAGCCCCTTGGGTAGTGTTGCCTACGAGCAGTACTTC; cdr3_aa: CASSPLGSVAYEQYF
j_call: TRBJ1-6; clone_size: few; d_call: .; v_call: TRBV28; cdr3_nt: TGTGCCAGCAGTTTATTTGGATCACCCCTCCACTTT; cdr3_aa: CASSLFGSPLHF
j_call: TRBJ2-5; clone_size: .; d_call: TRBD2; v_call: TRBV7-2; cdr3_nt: TGTGCCAGCAGCTCCCGGAGACTAGCGGGGGTCCAAGAGACCCAGTACTTC; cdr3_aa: CASSSRRLAGVQETQYF
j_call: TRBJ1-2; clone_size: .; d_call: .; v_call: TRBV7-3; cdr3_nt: TGTGCCAGCAGCTCTCAGGGGATTCTGTCTAACTATGGCTACACCTTC; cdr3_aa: CASSSQGILSNYGYTF
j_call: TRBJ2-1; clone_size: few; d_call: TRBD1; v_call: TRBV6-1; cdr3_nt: TGTGCCAGCAGTGAAGCGGCCGGGACAGGGATCAGAGATGAGCAGTTCTTC; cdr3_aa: CASSEAAGTGIRDEQFF
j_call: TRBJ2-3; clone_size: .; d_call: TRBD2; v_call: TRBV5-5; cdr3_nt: TGTGCCAGCCTTACTAGCGGGGGGTTGGATACGCAGTATTTT; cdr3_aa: CASLTSGGLDTQYF